This T cell receptor beta chain was retrieved from a study of CXCR3-negative and CXCR3-positive naive CD8 T cells. UMI-tagged TRB cDNA libraries were built via 5' RACE. After re-calling the 5' RACE reads, TCRdb lists one entry per CDR3 protein, DNA absent. Here the sample table reports about 120,000 distinct CDR3 sequences. Findings and caveats of the study: The study found that naive CXCR3-negative and CXCR3-positive cells shared TRBV-TRBJ usage, while memory cells differed. Comparably high diversity was seen in both naive subsets, and much lower diversity in memory CD8+ cells. CXCR3-positive naive cells carried more hydrophobic TRB CDR3s than CXCR3-negative ones. Once cells were cryopreserved, CXCR3 expression went down partly, and most assays used fresh PBMCs.

CDR1 KGHSH and CDR2 LQKENI come from the germline V gene. The length of the CDR3 is 15 residues. For this clonotype: Its antigen is not identified.

The V gene is TRBV18, the J gene TRBJ2-1; TCRdb selects TRBD2, and the lack of DNA leaves this call unchecked. This clonotype originated in a human donor in good health. Some clones in this sample may be carry-over from other donors' samples. The sequenced sample consisted of naive CXCR3+ CD8+ T cells from blood. The subset: CD45RO-CCR7+CD27+CD95- naive CD8+ T cells expressing CXCR3 (TNR3+). The CDR3 protein is CASSPTSGRYNEQFF.